This T cell receptor beta chain was captured in a study of OX40 agonist ivuxolimab in advanced cancers. The study in broad terms: Ivuxolimab, which targeted the costimulatory receptor OX40 (CD134), was an agonistic, fully human IgG2 monoclonal antibody. Intravenous ivuxolimab was administered to patients every 2 weeks at six dose levels: 0.01, 0.1, 0.3, 1.5, 3 and 10 mg/kg. Of the 50 to 55 patients in dose escalation, 19 had hepatocellular carcinoma, roughly 15 had melanoma, 9 had renal cell carcinoma and 9 had head and neck cancer. In the dose-escalation cohort, around four fifths of patients were male, and the mean age was roughly 60 years, with a range of roughly 23 to 85. Patients were allowed to have had prior anti-PD-1, anti-PD-L1 or anti-CTLA-4 therapy, and roughly 40% of the dose-escalation patients had been treated with checkpoint inhibitors. Partial responses occurred in three dose-escalation patients: two with cutaneous melanoma and one with hepatocellular carcinoma. Peripheral TCRbeta sequencing was intended to test whether TCR sequence diversity was altered and clonal T-cell expansion was caused by ivuxolimab. The paper covers the monotherapy dose-escalation part of the phase I ivuxolimab trial, which included N of about 50 patients.

Including cysteine and phenylalanine, the CDR3 has 14 amino acids. Only the CDR3 DNA is retained, 42 bases long and in frame from the first base. Between the V and J ends, shortened by 5 bases and 2 bases respectively, the junction contains 12 bases. CDR1 and CDR2 are drawn from the germline V gene: SGHAT, FQNNGV. What the study reported, not specific to this receptor: The antigen specificity of the clonally expanded peripheral T cells was not determined. In the 0.1-3.0 mg/kg groups, partial responders were among the patients with the lowest normalized peripheral clonal expansion, particularly in CD8+ T cells. At doses from 0.1 to 3.0 mg/kg, clonal expansion was seen in both CD4+ and CD8+ blood T cells between baseline and week 6. Low levels of normalized T-cell clonal expansion were also seen in some nonresponding patients. On average, CD8+ T cells showed more expanded clones than CD4+ T cells after ivuxolimab.

Genomic DNA was isolated from the sorted cells so that the TCRbeta CDR3 region could be sequenced. The immunoSEQ Assay was used to sequence the TCRbeta CDR3 regions. Drawn from immuneACCESS, this table holds only the in-frame rearrangements with V and J called that TCRdb kept. Clones are partly lost; checked studies trace under half to an unresolved V gene and leave the rest unexplained. Across this sample there are 45,000 to 55,000 clones, with about 88% seen only once. Around 0.6% of the sample comes from the top ten. This clone was recorded only once. Its antigen has not been determined. Qualities for individual bases were not recorded, and no much larger clone is one base off. The trial excluded patients who had a history of autoimmune disease or were on systemic immunosuppression. Peripheral blood for TCR sequencing was drawn from every dose cohort at baseline, at cycle 4 day 1 and at cycle 7 day 1. The samples were taken from a phase I, first-in-human, multicenter, open-label dose-escalation trial of ivuxolimab. Adults with locally advanced or metastatic melanoma, renal cell, hepatocellular, or head and neck squamous cell carcinoma were enrolled in the trial. Before TCR sequencing, CD4+ and CD8+ T cells were separately sorted from peripheral blood.

The receptor was isolated from an adult with an advanced solid tumor such as melanoma, head and neck, liver or kidney cancer. Source: CD4+ or CD8+ T cells sorted from blood, taken in a trial of the OX40 agonist ivuxolimab. This sequence uses TRBV11-2 and TRBJ2-5; matching of 6 bases hints at TRBD2 as the D gene. Here is the DNA: TGTGCCAGCAGCCCGGGACTTCCACAAGAGACCCAGTACTTC. This codes for CASSPGLPQETQYF.